This TCR beta chain was profiled in a study of blood T cell repertoires in COVID-19. Study summary: The cDNA or gDNA used as material had been derived from T cells, B-cell-depleted T cells, or PBMCs.

V lost 3 bases, J lost 5 bases, and 6 bases stayed unmatched. CDR3 length equals 15 residues. CDR1 is DFQATT, CDR2 SNEGSKA, per germline (reference sequence). Authors' processing steps: Nucleated cell counts were estimated from reference gene primer amplification. Here immunoSEQ multiplex PCR was the method, and the copy in TCRdb shows in-frame clones only, minus some. V and J calls plus clone size are reproduced from that table; the DNA served to infer D and trimming. In the table there are around 370,000 clones, 91% of which are singletons. This clonotype was obtained from a woman between 18 and 30 years old who had recovered from COVID-19. This chain connects TRBV20-1 to TRBJ2-3, with 12 bases matching TRBD1. Material for sequencing was peripheral blood. The DNA for the CDR3 is TGCAGTGCTAGTAGGGGACAGGGGGCGGAAGATACGCAGTATTTT. Translated: CSASRGQGAEDTQYF.